These 3 T cell receptor beta chains share one sample of origin, sequenced in a study of siplizumab effects on memory and regulatory T cells. The cells of the mixed lymphocyte reaction underwent an approximately six-day coculture at 37°C. This table comes from immunoSEQ multiplex PCR, and its TCRdb copy is limited to in-frame clones, with some not included. The data contain about 12,000 clones, 30% to 50% of them seen just once; the ten biggest clones take up about a tenth. Their antigens are not known. Sequencing was done on a sample of CFSE-low (dividing) CD8+ T cells sorted from an allogeneic mixed lymphocyte reaction. These receptors were obtained from a human donor in good health; the cells came from an allogeneic mixed lymphocyte reaction.

By sample fraction, this clone is medium-sized. The gene calls are TRBV27 and TRBJ2-3; perhaps D is TRBD1 or TRBD2 (5 bases each). The germline V and J ends were trimmed by 3 bases and 4 bases, with 11 bases remaining between them. Germline lookup yields CDR1 MNHEY and CDR2 SMNVEV (reference sequence). This CDR3 has 14 residues. CDR3 DNA sequence: TGTGCCAGCAGTTTCTTAGGGGACGCAGATACGCAGTATTTT. Amino acid sequence: CASSFLGDADTQYF.

The gene calls are TRBV7-3 and TRBJ2-1; tentatively, D is TRBD2 (6 bases). The V end was cut by 3 bases, the J end by 2 bases, with 11 bases between. Germline V gives CDR1 SGHTA, CDR2 FQGTGA. This CDR3 is built from 15 residues. The CDR3 region has the DNA TGTGCCAGCAGCTTCTTGGGGGGAGCCTACAATGAGCAGTTCTTC. This encodes CASSFLGGAYNEQFF.

The rearrangement links TRBV11-2 to TRBJ2-7; D uncertain. The length of the CDR3 is 12 residues. Trimming shortened V by 1 base and J by 6 bases, and 7 bases separated the two germline ends. Looked up from germline, CDR1 is SGHAT and CDR2 is FQNNGV. The DNA of the CDR3 is TGTGCCAGCAGCTTAGGCGCTAGCGAGCAGTACTTC. Protein product: CASSLGASEQYF.